Below, 9 T cell receptor beta chains from the same sample are listed, as sequenced in a study of blood T cell repertoires in COVID-19. Generated by immunoSEQ multiplex PCR, the TCRdb table keeps only in-frame clones and is missing some. The sample holds some 150,000 clones, 60% to 80% seen once. The sample taken for sequencing was PBMCs or T cells enriched from blood (not recorded which). The origin of the receptors is a woman aged 45-59 years who had recovered from COVID-19.

The V call is TRBV19, the J call TRBJ1-5; TRBD1 agrees at 9 bases. V lost 5 bases and J lost 4; bases outside the gene matches: 6. CDR3 length equals 15 residues. CDR1 and CDR2 from the germline V gene are LNHDA and SQIVND (reference sequence). The CDR3 nucleotides read TGTGCCAGTAGTTCGAAGACAGGGGGGAATCAGCCCCAGCATTTT. Amino acid sequence: CASSSKTGGNQPQHF.

As regards this clone: The junction shows a germline mismatch at one end, possibly a read error. V and J are TRBV6-1 and TRBJ1-3, with D possibly matching TRBD1 (6 bases). Germline V lookup: CDR1 MNHNS, CDR2 SASEGT. The CDR3 totals 15 residues. Here the CDR3 reads CASGDRTASGNTIYF. CDR3 nucleotide sequence: TGTGCCAGCGGTGACAGGACAGCCTCTGGAAACACCATATATTTT.

This clone was seen a handful of times. The rearrangement joins TRBV25-1 to TRBJ2-2; 13 bases line up with TRBD2. Per germline, CDR1 MGHDK and CDR2 SYGVNS. This CDR3 is 15 amino acids long. V was pared by 10 bases and J by 7 bases, with 9 bases of the junction left unmatched. CDR3 DNA sequence: TGTGCCATCACCGGACTAGCGGGAGAAGGCGGGGAGCTGTTTTTT. Protein: CAITGLAGEGGELFF. Full variable domain (rest looked up from reference TRBV25-1 and TRBJ2-2): EADIYQTPRYLVIGTGKKITLECSQTMGHDKMYWYQQDPGMELHLIHYSYGVNSTEKGDLSSESTVSRIRTEHFPLTLESARPSHTSQYLCAITGLAGEGGELFFGEGSRLTVL.

The V and J genes are TRBV19 and TRBJ2-7, with 10 bases that match TRBD1. Germline V lookup: CDR1 LNHDA, CDR2 SQIVND (reference sequence). V was pared by 9 bases and J by 6 bases, with 5 bases of the junction left unmatched. The CDR3 consists of 12 residues. The CDR3 spells CASRGQGLEQYF. The DNA for the CDR3 is TGTGCCAGCCGGGGACAGGGGCTCGAGCAGTACTTC.

This sequence joins TRBV7-3 and TRBJ2-5, with D possibly TRBD2 on 7 matching bases. Germline CDR1 and CDR2: SGHTA and FQGTGA. There are 17 residues in the CDR3. Trimming stripped 2 bases from V and 4 bases from J, with 20 bases between. This CDR3 is CASSLGPRGTIGETQYF. The CDR3 DNA reads as TGTGCCAGCAGCTTAGGACCTAGGGGGACTATCGGAGAGACCCAGTACTTC.

CDR3 DNA sequence: TGTGCCAGCAGCCCGGGACTAGCGGGTGGCACAGATACGCAGTATTTT. Protein sequence: CASSPGLAGGTDTQYF. The chain has TRBV7-9 and TRBJ2-3; 12 bases line up with TRBD2. The germline gives CDR1 SEHNR, CDR2 FQNEAQ (reference sequence). The length of the CDR3 is 16 residues. J was trimmed by 1 base and V by 5 bases; bases with no gene match: 4.

This chain uses TRBV4-1 with TRBJ2-1; TRBD2 matches 15 bases. The CDR3 extends over 17 amino acids. Germline loops: CDR1 MGHRA, CDR2 YSYEKL. Losses at the gene ends were 4 bases for V and 6 bases for J; bases not matched to a gene: 7. The chain's CDR3 is CASSRTSGRGGLNEQFF. CDR3 coding DNA: TGCGCCAGCAGCCGGACTAGCGGGAGGGGAGGGCTCAATGAGCAGTTCTTC.

On this clone itself: Different DNA sequences within this sample yield the same CDR3. The rearrangement links TRBV11-3 to TRBJ1-4; tentative D call: TRBD1 (5 bases). The CDR3 loop spans 15 amino acids. Between the trimmed V and J ends, which lost 5 bases and 0 bases, there was a span of 10 bases. Germline loops: CDR1 SGHNT, CDR2 YENEEA. The CDR3 nucleotides read TGTGCCAGCAGCCCGGGGGGGGCAACTAATGAAAAACTGTTTTTT. Translation gives CASSPGGATNEKLFF.

V and J are TRBV5-4 and TRBJ2-1, with D perhaps matching TRBD2 (6 bases). The CDR3 runs 14 residues. Germline V lookup: CDR1 SGHNT, CDR2 YYREEE (reference sequence). Trimming pared 0 bases from V and 5 bases from J, leaving 9 bases between. CDR3 in DNA: TGTGCCAGCAGCTTGGAACTAGCCAACAATGAGCAGTTCTTC. Residues: CASSLELANNEQFF.